This TCR beta chain was documented in a study of shared clonotypes between healthy human individuals. Everyone who donated was a Caucasian adult who lived in Nashville, Tennessee. Samples underwent the assay at deep level. Genomic DNA from each subset was divided evenly over several immunoSEQ plates. The protocol was immunoSEQ multiplex PCR, while the TCRdb copy is restricted to in-frame clones and leaves out a portion. The data show about 730,000 clones, roughly 72% seen once. The CDR3 has 14 amino acids. Germline CDR1 and CDR2: SGHAT and FQDESV (reference sequence). Losses at the gene ends were 7 bases for V and 5 bases for J; bases not matched to a gene: 9.

The sequence was collected from a woman in her 30s in good health. Sequences were obtained from memory CD4+ T cells sorted from blood. Specified subset: CD45RA-negative fraction. V usage is TRBV11-1 and J usage is TRBJ2-5; 8 bases map to TRBD1. DNA of the CDR3: TGTGCCAGCACCCGAGGACAGGGACGGGAGACCCAGTACTTC. It yields the protein CASTRGQGRETQYF.